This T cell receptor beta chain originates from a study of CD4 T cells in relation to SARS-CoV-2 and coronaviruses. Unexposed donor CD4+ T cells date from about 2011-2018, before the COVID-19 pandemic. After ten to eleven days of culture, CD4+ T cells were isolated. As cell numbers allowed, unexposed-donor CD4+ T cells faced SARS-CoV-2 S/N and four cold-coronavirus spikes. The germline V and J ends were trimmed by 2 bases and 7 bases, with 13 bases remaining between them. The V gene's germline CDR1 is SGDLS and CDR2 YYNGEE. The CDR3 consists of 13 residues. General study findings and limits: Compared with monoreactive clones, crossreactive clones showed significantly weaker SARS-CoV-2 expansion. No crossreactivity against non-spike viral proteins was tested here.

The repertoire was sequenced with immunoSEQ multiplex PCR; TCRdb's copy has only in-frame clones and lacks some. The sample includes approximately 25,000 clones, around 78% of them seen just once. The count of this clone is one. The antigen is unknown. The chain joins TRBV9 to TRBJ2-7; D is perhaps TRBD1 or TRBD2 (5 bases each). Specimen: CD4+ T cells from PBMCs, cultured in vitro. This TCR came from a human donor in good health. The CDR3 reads CASSVLPGAEQYF. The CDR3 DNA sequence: TGTGCCAGCAGCGTTCTGCCCGGGGCGGAGCAGTACTTC.